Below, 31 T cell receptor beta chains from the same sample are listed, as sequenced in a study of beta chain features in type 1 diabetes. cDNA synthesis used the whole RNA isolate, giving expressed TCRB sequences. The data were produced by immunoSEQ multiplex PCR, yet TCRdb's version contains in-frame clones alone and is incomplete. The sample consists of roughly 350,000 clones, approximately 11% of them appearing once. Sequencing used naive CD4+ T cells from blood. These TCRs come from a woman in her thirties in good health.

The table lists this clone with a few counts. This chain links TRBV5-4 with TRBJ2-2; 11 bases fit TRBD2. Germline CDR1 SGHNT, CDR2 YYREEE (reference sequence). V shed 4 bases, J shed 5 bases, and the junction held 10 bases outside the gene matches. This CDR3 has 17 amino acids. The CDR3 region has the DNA TGTGCCAGCAGCGCGGGACTAGCGGCAGGGGGGACCGGGGAGCTGTTTTTT. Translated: CASSAGLAAGGTGELFF.

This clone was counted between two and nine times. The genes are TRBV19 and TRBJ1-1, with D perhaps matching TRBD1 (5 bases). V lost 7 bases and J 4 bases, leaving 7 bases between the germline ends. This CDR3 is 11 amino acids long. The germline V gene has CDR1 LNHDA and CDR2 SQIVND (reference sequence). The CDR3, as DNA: TGTGCCAGTATCGGGGGCACTGAAGCTTTCTTT. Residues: CASIGGTEAFF.

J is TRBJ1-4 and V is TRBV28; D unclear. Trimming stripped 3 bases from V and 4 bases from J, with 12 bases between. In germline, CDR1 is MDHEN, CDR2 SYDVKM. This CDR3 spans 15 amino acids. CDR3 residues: CASSLPGNLNEKLFF. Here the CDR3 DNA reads TGTGCCAGCAGTTTGCCCGGGAACCTTAATGAAAAACTGTTTTTT.

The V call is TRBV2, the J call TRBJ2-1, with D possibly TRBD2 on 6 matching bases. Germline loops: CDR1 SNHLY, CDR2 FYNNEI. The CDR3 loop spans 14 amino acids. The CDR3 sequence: CGSRRETGFDEQFF. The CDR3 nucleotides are TGTGGCAGTCGGAGGGAGACGGGGTTCGATGAGCAGTTCTTC.

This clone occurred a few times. The CDR3 DNA is TGTGCCAGCAGCCAGTACAATGAGCAGTTCTTC. It encodes CASSQYNEQFF. The chain uses TRBV5-4 and TRBJ2-1; D remains unclear. The CDR3 has 11 amino acids. Germline values: CDR1 SGHNT, CDR2 YYREEE (reference sequence). The germline V and J ends were trimmed by 4 bases and 4 bases, with 3 bases remaining between them.

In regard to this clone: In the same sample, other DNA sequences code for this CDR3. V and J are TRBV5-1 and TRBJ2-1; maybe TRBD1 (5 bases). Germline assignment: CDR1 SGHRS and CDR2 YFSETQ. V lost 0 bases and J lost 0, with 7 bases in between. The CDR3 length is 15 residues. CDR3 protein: CASSLGQGSYNEQFF. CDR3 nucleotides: TGCGCCAGCAGCTTGGGGCAGGGCTCCTACAATGAGCAGTTCTTC.

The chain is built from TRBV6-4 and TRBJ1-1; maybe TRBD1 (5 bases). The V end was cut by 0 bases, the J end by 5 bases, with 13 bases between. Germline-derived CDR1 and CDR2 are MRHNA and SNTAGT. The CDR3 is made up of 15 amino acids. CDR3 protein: CASSDSTSGRTEAFF. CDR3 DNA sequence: TGTGCCAGCAGTGACTCGACGTCAGGGAGGACTGAAGCTTTCTTT.

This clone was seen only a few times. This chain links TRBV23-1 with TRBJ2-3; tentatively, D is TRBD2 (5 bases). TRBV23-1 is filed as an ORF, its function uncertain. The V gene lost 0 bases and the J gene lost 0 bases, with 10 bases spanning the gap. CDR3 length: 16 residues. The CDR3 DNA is TGCGCCAGCAGTCAATCATTACTAGTTAGCACAGATACGCAGTATTTT. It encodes CASSQSLLVSTDTQYF.

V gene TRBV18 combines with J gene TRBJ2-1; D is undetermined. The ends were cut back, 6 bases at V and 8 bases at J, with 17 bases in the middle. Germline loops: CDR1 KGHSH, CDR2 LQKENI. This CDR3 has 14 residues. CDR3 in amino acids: CASSRTSSGHEQFF. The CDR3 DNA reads TGTGCCAGCTCCCGAACCTCTTCAGGCCATGAGCAGTTCTTC.

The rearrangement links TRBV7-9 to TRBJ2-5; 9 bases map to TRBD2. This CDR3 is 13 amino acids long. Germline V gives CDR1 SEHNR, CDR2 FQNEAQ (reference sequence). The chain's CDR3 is CAIWREGRKTQYF. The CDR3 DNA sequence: TGTGCTATATGGCGGGAGGGCCGCAAGACCCAGTACTTC. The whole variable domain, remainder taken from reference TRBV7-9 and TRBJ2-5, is DTGVSQNPRHKITKRGQNVTFRCDPISEHNRLYWYRQTLGQGPEFLTYFQNEAQLEKSRLLSDRFSAERPKGSFSTLEIQRTEQGDSAMYLCAIWREGRKTQYFGPGTRLLVL.

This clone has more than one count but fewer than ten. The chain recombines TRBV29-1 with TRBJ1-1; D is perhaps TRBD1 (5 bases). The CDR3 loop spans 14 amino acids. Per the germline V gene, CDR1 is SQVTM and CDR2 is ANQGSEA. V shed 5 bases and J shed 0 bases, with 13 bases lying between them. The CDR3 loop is CSVQMTDMNTEAFF. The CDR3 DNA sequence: TGCAGCGTTCAGATGACAGACATGAACACTGAAGCTTTCTTT.

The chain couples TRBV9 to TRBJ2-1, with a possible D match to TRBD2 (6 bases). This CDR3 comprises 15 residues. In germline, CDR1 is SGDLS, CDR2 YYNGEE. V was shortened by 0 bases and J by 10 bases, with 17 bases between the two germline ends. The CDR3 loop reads CASSVVLAGKGEQFF. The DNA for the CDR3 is TGTGCCAGCAGCGTAGTACTAGCCGGGAAGGGGGAGCAGTTCTTC.

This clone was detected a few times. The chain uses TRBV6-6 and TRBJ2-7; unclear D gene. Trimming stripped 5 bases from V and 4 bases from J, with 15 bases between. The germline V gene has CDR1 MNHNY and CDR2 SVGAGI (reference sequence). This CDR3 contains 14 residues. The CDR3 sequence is CASSNPGGSYEQYF. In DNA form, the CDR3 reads TGTGCCAGCAGTAACCCAGGTGGCTCGTACGAGCAGTACTTC.

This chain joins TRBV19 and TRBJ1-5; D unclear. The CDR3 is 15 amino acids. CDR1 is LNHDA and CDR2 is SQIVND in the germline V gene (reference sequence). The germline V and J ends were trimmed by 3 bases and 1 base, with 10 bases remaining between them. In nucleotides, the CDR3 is TGTGCCAGTAGTATTGAACAGATGAGCAATCAGCCCCAGCATTTT. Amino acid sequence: CASSIEQMSNQPQHF.

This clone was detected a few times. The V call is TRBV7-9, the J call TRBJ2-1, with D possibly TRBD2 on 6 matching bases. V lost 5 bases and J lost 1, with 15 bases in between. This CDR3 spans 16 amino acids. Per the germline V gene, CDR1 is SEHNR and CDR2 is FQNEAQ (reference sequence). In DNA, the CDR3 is TGTGCCAGCAGCACTAGGGAGGCAGATTCCTACAATGAGCAGTTCTTC. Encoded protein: CASSTREADSYNEQFF.

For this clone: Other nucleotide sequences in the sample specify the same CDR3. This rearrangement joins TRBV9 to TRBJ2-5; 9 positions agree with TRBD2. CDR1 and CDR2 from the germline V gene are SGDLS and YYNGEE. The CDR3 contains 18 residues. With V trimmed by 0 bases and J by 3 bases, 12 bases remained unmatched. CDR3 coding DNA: TGTGCCAGCAGCGTAGACGCGGGAGGGCCGGGAGTTGAAGAGACCCAGTACTTC. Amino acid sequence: CASSVDAGGPGVEETQYF.

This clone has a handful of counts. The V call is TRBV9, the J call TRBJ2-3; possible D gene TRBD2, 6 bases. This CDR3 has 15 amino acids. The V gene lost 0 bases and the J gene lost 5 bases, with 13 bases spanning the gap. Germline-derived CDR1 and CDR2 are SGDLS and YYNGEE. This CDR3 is CASSVGGGIGDTQYF. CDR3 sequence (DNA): TGTGCCAGCAGCGTAGGGGGCGGGATCGGAGATACGCAGTATTTT. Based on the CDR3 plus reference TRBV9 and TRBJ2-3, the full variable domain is DSGVTQTPKHLITATGQRVTLRCSPRSGDLSVYWYQQSLDQGLQFLIQYYNGEERAKGNILERFSAQQFPDLHSELNLSSLELGDSALYFCASSVGGGIGDTQYFGPGTRLTVL.

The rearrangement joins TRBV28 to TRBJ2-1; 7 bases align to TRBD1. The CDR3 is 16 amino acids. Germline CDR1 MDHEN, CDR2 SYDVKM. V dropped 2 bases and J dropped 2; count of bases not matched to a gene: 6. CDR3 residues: CASSLGSTGTYNEQFF. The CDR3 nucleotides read TGTGCCAGCAGTTTAGGTTCGACAGGGACCTACAATGAGCAGTTCTTC.

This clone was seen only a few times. CDR3 sequence (DNA): TGCGCCAGCAGCCAAGGGACTAGCGGGATCTATGAGCAGTTCTTC. This codes for CASSQGTSGIYEQFF. The J gene is TRBJ2-1, the V gene TRBV4-3, with TRBD2 identical over 12 bases. Germline loops: CDR1 LGHNA, CDR2 YSLEER. This CDR3 spans 15 amino acids. The junction had 3 bases not matched to a gene; V was cut back by 1 base and J by 8 bases.

As DNA, the CDR3 is TGCAGCGCTGCCGGGGGGGCGGGAGGGTCCTACAATGAGCAGTTCTTC. Its protein product is CSAAGGAGGSYNEQFF. V gene TRBV29-1 combines with J gene TRBJ2-1, with 9 bases fitting TRBD2. CDR1 is SQVTM and CDR2 is ANQGSEA in the germline V gene. The CDR3 sequence is 16 residues long. Germline trimming cut 7 bases from V and 1 base from J; bases unmatched to any gene: 11.

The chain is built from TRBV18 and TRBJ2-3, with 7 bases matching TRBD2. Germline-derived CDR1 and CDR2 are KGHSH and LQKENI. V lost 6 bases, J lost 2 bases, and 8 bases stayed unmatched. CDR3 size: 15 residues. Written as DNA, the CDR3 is TGTGCCAGCTCTCCCCGGGAGGCCCTCACAGATACGCAGTATTTT. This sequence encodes CASSPREALTDTQYF.

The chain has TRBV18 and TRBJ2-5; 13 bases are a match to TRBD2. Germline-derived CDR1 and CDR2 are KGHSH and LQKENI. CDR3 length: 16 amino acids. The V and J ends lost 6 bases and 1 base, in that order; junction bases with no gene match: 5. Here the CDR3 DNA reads TGTGCCAGCTCCCTAGGACTAGCGGGAGCCCAAGAGACCCAGTACTTC. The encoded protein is CASSLGLAGAQETQYF.

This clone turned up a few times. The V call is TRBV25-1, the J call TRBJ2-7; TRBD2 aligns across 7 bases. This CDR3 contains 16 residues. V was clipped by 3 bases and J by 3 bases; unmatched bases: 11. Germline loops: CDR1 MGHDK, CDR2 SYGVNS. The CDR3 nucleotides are TGTGCCAGCAGTGATCCAACCTGGACTAGGAACTACGAGCAGTACTTC. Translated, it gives CASSDPTWTRNYEQYF.

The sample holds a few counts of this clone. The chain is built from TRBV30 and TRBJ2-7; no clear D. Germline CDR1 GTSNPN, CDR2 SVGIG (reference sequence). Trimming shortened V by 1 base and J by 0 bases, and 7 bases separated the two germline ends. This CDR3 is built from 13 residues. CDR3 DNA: TGTGCCTGGAGTGACGGTGTCTCCTACGAGCAGTACTTC. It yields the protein CAWSDGVSYEQYF.

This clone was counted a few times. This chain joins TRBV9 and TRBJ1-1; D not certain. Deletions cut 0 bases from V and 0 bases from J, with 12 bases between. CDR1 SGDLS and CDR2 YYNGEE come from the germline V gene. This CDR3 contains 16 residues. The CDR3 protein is CASSVAPQEMNTEAFF. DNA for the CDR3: TGTGCCAGCAGCGTAGCCCCCCAGGAAATGAACACTGAAGCTTTCTTT.

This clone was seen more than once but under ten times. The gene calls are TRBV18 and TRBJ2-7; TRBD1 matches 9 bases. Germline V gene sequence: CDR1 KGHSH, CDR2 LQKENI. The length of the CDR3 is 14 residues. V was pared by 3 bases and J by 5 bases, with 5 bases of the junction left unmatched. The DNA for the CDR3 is TGTGCCAGCTCACCGGGACAGGGAGACCACGAGCAGTACTTC. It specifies CASSPGQGDHEQYF. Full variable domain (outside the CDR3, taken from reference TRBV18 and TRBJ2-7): NAGVMQNPRHLVRRRGQEARLRCSPMKGHSHVYWYRQLPEEGLKFMVYLQKENIIDESGMPKERFSAEFPKEGPSILRIQQVVRGDSAAYFCASSPGQGDHEQYFGPGTRLTVT.

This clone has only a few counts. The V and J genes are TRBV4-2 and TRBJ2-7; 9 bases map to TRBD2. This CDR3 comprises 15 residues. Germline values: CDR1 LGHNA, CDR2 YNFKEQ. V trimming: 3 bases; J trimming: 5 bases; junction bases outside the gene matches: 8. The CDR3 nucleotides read TGTGCCAGCAGCCAGTTGTTAGCGGGAGACGACGAGCAGTACTTC. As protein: CASSQLLAGDDEQYF.

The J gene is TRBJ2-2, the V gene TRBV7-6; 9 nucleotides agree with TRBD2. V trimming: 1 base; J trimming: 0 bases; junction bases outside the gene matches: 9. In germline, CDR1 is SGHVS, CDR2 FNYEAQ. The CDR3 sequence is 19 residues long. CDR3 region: CASSLGRGLAGSNTGELFF. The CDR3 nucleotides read TGTGCCAGCAGCTTAGGGAGGGGGCTAGCGGGATCGAACACCGGGGAGCTGTTTTTT. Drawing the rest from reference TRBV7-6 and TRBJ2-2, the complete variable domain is GAGVSQSPRYKVTKRGQDVALRCDPISGHVSLYWYRQALGQGPEFLTYFNYEAQQDKSGLPNDRFSAERPEGSISTLTIQRTEQRDSAMYRCASSLGRGLAGSNTGELFFGEGSRLTVL.

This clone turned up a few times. The CDR3 loop is CASSSSISHSDGDMNTEAFF. The CDR3 region has the DNA TGTGCCAGCAGCTCTTCAATTTCTCATTCCGACGGGGACATGAACACTGAAGCTTTCTTT. This rearrangement joins TRBV9 to TRBJ1-1; a weak D match, TRBD1 (6 bases). V was pared by 4 bases and J by 0 bases, with 28 bases between. The CDR3 has 20 amino acids. In germline, CDR1 is SGDLS, CDR2 YYNGEE.

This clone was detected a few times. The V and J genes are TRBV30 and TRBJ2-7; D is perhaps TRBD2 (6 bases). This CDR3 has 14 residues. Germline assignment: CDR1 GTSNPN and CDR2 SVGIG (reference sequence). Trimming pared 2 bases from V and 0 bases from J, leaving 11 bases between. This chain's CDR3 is CAWSLSGLSYEQYF. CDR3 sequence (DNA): TGTGCCTGGAGTCTGAGCGGGCTCTCCTACGAGCAGTACTTC.

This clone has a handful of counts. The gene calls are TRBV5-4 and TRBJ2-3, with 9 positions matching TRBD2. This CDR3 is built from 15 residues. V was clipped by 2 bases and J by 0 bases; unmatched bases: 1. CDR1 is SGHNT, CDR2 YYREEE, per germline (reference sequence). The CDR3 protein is CASSFTSGSTDTQYF. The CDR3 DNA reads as TGTGCCAGCAGCTTCACTAGCGGGAGCACAGATACGCAGTATTTT.